Listed below are T cell receptor beta chains from one sample, sequenced in a study of blood T cell repertoires in COVID-19. Data came from immunoSEQ multiplex PCR; TCRdb stores just in-frame clones and leaves some out. The repertoire holds some 290,000 clones, with about nine tenths as singletons. The sequencing input was peripheral blood. Receptors originate from a woman in her twenties or thirties with COVID-19, enrolled during active disease. The CDR3 runs from the conserved cysteine through the conserved F or W. The D gene is left open where the match is weak. Some rows mark clone size as missing; the rest say once, few, many or name a class of expanded clone.

J gene	V gene	clone size	D gene	CDR3 DNA	CDR3 protein
TRBJ2-7	TRBV27	.	.	TGTGCCAGCACCTCAGACAGCACCTACGAGCAGTACTTC	CASTSDSTYEQYF
TRBJ2-5	TRBV5-8	.	.	TGTGCCAGCAGCCCCAAAGGGGGGGGCTCAGAGACCCAGTACTTC	CASSPKGGGSETQYF
TRBJ2-7	TRBV5-1	.	TRBD1	TGCGCCAGCAGCTGGGACAGGGGGCCGGTCGAGCAGTACTTC	CASSWDRGPVEQYF
TRBJ2-5	TRBV6-5	.	.	TGTGCCAGCAGTACTCGGACAGCCCAGGGAGAGACCCAGTACTTC	CASSTRTAQGETQYF
TRBJ2-7	TRBV27	.	.	TGTGCCAGCAGTTTAAGGGCCTGGGGGCCTAACTACGAGCAGTACTTC	CASSLRAWGPNYEQYF
TRBJ2-2	TRBV3-1/TRBV3-2	.	.	TGTGCCAGCAGCCAAATGTCGGGGTCCACCGGGGAGCTGTTTTTT	CASSQMSGSTGELFF
TRBJ1-1	TRBV28	few	.	TGTGCCAGCAGCCCCCGGTATCGGCGGGACACTGAAGCTTTCTTT	CASSPRYRRDTEAFF
TRBJ2-7	TRBV7-9	.	TRBD1	TGTGCCAGCAGCTTGCCAGGGGGCTACGAGCAGTACTTC	CASSLPGGYEQYF
TRBJ2-2	TRBV5-1	once	TRBD2	TGCGCCAGCAGCCCCGGAGCGGGGGGACCCGCGAACACCGGGGAGCTGTTTTTT	CASSPGAGGPANTGELFF
TRBJ1-4	TRBV5-4	.	.	TGTGCCAGCAGCTTGCAGGGGTATAATGAAAAACTGTTTTTT	CASSLQGYNEKLFF
TRBJ2-3	TRBV9	.	.	TGTGCCAGCAGCGTAGGGTCAGGTACACACACAGATACGCAGTATTTT	CASSVGSGTHTDTQYF
TRBJ1-2	TRBV18	.	.	TGTGCCAGCTCACCCGATGCGGGACCTACTTATGGCTACACCTTC	CASSPDAGPTYGYTF
TRBJ1-4	TRBV16	.	.	TGTGCCAGCAGCCAATCGCCACAGACTGAAAAACTGTTTTTT	CASSQSPQTEKLFF
TRBJ2-5	TRBV12-3/TRBV12-4	.	.	TGTGCCAGCAGTTTTGAAGGAGCCGAGACCCAGTACTTC	CASSFEGAETQYF